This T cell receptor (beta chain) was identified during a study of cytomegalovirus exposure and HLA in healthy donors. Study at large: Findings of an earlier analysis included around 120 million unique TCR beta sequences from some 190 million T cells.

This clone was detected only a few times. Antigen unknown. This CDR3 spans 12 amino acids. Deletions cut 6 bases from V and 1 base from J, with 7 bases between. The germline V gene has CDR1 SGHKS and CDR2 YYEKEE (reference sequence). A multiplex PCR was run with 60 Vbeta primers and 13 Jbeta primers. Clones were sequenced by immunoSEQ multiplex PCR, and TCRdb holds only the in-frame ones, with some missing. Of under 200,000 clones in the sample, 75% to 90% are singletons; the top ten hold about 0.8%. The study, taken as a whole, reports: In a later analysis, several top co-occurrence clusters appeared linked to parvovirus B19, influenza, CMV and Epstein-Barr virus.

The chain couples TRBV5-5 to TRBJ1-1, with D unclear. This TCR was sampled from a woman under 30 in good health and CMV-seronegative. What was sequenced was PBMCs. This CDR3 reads CASTIRNTEAFF. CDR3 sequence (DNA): TGTGCCAGCACCATTAGGAACACTGAAGCTTTCTTT.